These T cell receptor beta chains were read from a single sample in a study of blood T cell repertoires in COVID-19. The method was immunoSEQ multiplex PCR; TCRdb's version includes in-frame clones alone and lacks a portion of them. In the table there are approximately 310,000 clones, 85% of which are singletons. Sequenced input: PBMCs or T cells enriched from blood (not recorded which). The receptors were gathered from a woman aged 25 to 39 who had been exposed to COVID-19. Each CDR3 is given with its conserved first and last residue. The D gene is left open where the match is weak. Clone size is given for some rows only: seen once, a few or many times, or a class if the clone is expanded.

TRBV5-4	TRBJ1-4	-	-	CASSWGAGRGNEKLFF	TGTGCCAGCAGCTGGGGCGCGGGGAGGGGAAATGAAAAACTGTTTTTT
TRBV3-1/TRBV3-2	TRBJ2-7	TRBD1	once	CASSQDSRTGVYEQYF	TGTGCCAGCAGCCAAGACTCTAGGACAGGGGTCTACGAGCAGTACTTC
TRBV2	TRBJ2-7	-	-	CASSEARGGEQYF	TGTGCCAGCAGTGAAGCAAGAGGGGGCGAGCAGTACTTC
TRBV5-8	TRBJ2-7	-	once	CASSLETASYEQYF	TGTGCCAGCAGCTTGGAGACAGCCTCCTACGAGCAGTACTTC
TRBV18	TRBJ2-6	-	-	CASSPRVQTVSGANVLTF	TGTGCCAGCTCACCCCGGGTCCAGACCGTATCTGGGGCCAACGTCCTGACTTTC
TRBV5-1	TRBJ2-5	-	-	CASSRGGVQGVGETQYF	TGCGCCAGCAGCCGGGGAGGGGTACAGGGTGTCGGCGAGACCCAGTACTTC
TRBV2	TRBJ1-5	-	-	CASMLEGGNQPQHF	TGTGCCAGCATGCTCGAGGGGGGCAATCAGCCCCAGCATTTT
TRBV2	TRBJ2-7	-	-	CASTGDAGGGSGKQYF	TGTGCCAGCACCGGGGATGCGGGCGGGGGCTCCGGGAAGCAGTACTTC
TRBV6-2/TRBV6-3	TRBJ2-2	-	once	CASSYSETGELFF	TGTGCCAGCAGTTACTCTGAGACCGGGGAGCTGTTTTTT
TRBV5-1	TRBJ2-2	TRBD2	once	CASSFGGDFGTGELFF	TGCGCCAGCAGCTTCGGGGGGGACTTTGGCACCGGGGAGCTGTTTTTT
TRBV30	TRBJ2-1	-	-	CSGGDEQFF	TGTAGTGGCGGCGATGAGCAGTTCTTC
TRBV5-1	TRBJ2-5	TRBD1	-	CASSPTDRGWETQYF	TGCGCCAGCAGCCCCACCGACAGGGGTTGGGAGACCCAGTACTTC
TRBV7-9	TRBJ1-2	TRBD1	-	CASSTVPRDRGHYGYTF	TGTGCCAGCAGCACGGTCCCCCGGGACAGGGGGCACTATGGCTACACCTTC
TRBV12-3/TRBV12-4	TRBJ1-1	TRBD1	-	CASVYEETGAAFF	TGTGCCAGCGTTTATGAGGAAACAGGGGCGGCTTTCTTT
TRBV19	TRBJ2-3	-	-	CASSIGGGFGTDTQYF	TGTGCCAGTAGTATTGGTGGGGGGTTTGGTACAGATACGCAGTATTTT
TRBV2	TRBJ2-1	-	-	CASRSLGGGYYNEQFF	TGTGCCAGCAGATCCTTAGGGGGGGGATACTACAATGAGCAGTTCTTC
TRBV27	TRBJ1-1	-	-	CASSLVGPNTEAFF	TGTGCCAGCAGTTTGGTCGGTCCGAACACTGAAGCTTTCTTT
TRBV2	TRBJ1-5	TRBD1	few	CASSDLVAGGHNQPQHF	TGTGCCAGCAGTGATTTGGTGGCAGGGGGCCACAATCAGCCCCAGCATTTT
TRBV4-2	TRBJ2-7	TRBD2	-	CASSQRLAGGKGSYEQYF	TGTGCCAGCAGCCAGCGACTAGCGGGAGGCAAAGGCTCCTACGAGCAGTACTTC
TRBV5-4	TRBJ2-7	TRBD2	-	CASSLGVPSGRATYEQYF	TGTGCCAGCAGCTTGGGTGTCCCTAGCGGGAGGGCAACCTACGAGCAGTACTTC
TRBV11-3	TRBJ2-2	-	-	CASSFPFSGADTGELFF	TGTGCCAGCAGCTTCCCCTTCTCAGGGGCCGACACCGGGGAGCTGTTTTTT
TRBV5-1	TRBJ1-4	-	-	CASSLTGREEKLFF	TGCGCCAGCAGCTTGACAGGGCGGGAGGAAAAACTGTTTTTT
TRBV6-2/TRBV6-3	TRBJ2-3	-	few	CASSYKGSDTQYF	TGTGCCAGCAGTTACAAGGGGTCAGATACGCAGTATTTT
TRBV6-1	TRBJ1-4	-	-	CASSEAPPGGAGIREKLFF	TGTGCCAGCAGTGAAGCCCCACCGGGAGGGGCCGGCATAAGGGAAAAACTGTTTTTT
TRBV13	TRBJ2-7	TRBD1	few	CASTRRGTGPNEQYF	TGTGCCAGCACCCGTCGGGGGACAGGACCCAACGAGCAGTACTTC
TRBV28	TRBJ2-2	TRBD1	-	CASIRDREIINSGELFF	TGTGCCAGCATCCGGGACAGGGAAATTATTAACAGCGGGGAGCTGTTTTTT
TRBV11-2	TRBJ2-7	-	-	CASSLDRDEQYF	TGTGCCAGCAGCTTAGATCGAGACGAGCAGTACTTC
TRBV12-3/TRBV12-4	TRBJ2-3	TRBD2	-	CASNDGTSVYF	TGTGCCAGCAACGACGGGACTAGTGTGTATTTT
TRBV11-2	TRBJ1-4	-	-	CASSRGWSNIYEKLFF	TGTGCCAGCAGTCGAGGGTGGTCCAATATATATGAAAAACTGTTTTTT
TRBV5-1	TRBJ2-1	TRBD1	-	CASSLAAGGGYNEQFF	TGCGCCAGCAGCTTGGCCGCAGGGGGCGGCTACAATGAGCAGTTCTTC
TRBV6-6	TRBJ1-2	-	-	CASQANYGYTF	TGTGCCAGCCAGGCTAACTATGGCTACACCTTC
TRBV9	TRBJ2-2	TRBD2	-	CASPRSAGGPNTGELFF	TGTGCCAGCCCCCGTTCGGCGGGAGGGCCGAACACCGGGGAGCTGTTTTTT
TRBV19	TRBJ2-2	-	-	CASSLRTGRGTGELFF	TGTGCCAGTAGTCTCCGGACAGGGAGGGGCACCGGGGAGCTGTTTTTT
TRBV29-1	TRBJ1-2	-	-	CSAGTSANYGYTF	TGCAGCGCCGGGACTTCAGCTAACTATGGCTACACCTTC
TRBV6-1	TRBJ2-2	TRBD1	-	CASSGRGRDRVDTGELFF	TGTGCCAGCAGTGGACGTGGAAGGGACAGGGTCGACACCGGGGAGCTGTTTTTT
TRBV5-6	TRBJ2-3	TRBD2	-	CASVVGTSGKSTDTQYF	TGTGCCAGCGTCGTCGGGACTAGCGGGAAGTCGACAGATACGCAGTATTTT
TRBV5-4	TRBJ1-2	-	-	CASSLVTSQVGWGYTF	TGTGCCAGCAGCTTGGTAACGAGTCAGGTTGGATGGGGCTACACCTTC
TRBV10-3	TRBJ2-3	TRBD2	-	CAISVGSGRGGTDTQYF	TGTGCCATCAGTGTGGGCAGCGGGAGGGGTGGTACAGATACGCAGTATTTT
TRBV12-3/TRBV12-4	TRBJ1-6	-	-	CASSSGWGSPLHF	TGTGCCAGCAGTTCAGGGTGGGGTTCACCCCTCCACTTT
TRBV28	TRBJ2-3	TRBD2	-	CASSSGLQLPKSF	TGTGCCAGCAGTTCGGGACTACAGCTACCCAAGTCCTTT
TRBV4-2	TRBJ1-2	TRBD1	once	CASSQDQDRANGYTF	TGTGCCAGCAGCCAAGATCAAGACAGGGCAAATGGCTACACCTTC
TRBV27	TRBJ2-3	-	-	CASTGVTDTQYF	TGTGCCAGCACCGGGGTCACAGATACGCAGTATTTT
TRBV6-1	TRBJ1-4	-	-	CASSESQGTNEKLFF	TGTGCCAGCAGTGAATCCCAGGGAACTAATGAAAAACTGTTTTTT
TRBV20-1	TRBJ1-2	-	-	CSASTDTNYGYTF	TGCAGTGCTAGTACAGATACTAACTATGGCTACACCTTC
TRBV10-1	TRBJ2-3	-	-	CASSESGALTDTQYF	TGCGCCAGCAGTGAGTCGGGGGCGCTTACAGATACGCAGTATTTT
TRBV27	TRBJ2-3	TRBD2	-	CASRAGGSYTQYF	TGTGCCAGCAGGGCGGGAGGGAGCTATACGCAGTATTTT
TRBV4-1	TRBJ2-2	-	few	CASSQGIQAYTGELFF	TGCGCCAGCAGCCAAGGAATACAGGCTTACACCGGGGAGCTGTTTTTT